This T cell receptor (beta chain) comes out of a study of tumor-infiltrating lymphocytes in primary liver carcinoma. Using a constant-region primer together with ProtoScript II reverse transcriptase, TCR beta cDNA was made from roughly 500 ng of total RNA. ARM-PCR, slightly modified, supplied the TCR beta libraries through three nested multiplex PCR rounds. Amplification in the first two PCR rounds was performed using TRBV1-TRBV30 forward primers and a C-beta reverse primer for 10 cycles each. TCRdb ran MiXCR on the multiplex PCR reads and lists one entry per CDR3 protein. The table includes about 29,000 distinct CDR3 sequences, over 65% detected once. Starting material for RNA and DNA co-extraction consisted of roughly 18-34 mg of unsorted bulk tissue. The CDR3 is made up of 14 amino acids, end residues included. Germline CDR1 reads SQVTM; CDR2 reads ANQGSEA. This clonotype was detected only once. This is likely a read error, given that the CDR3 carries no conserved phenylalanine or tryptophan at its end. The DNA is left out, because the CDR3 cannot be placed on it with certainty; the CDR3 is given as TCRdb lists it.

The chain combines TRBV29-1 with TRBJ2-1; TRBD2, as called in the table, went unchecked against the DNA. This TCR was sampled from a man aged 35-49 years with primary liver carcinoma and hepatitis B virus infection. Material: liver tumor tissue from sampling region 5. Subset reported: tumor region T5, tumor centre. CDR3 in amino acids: CSVAASGTYNEQSI.